This T cell receptor (beta chain) appears in the sequencing data of a study of shared clonotypes between healthy human individuals (dated by TCRdb to between 2020 and 2021). Broadly, across the study: A couple of women and a few men aged 18 to 49 years were included in the cohort. Per donor, leukapheresis produced somewhere between about 0.94 and 9 billion PBMCs. For each donor, CD4 naive and CD4 memory were each given three plates, CD8 naive was given two plates, and CD8 memory was given one plate. To estimate repertoire size and how much clonotype sharing occurs between individuals, the study deeply sequenced the blood TCR repertoires of a handful of healthy adults. Libraries were prepared and TCR repertoires were sequenced by different laboratories using diverse techniques, in order to increase sequencing depth and limit assay-specific biases.

TCR CDR3 regions were amplified from genomic DNA by multiplex PCR using the deep immunoSEQ assay. Extracted genomic DNA from each cell subset was spread evenly across all wells of several immunoSEQ 96-well plates, with each plate serving as a replicate. For sorted subsets, each replicate PCR was loaded with about 200 ng genomic DNA, equivalent to 32,000 or so T cell genomes. Purified libraries were measured with a Qubit 3.0 fluorometer, size-checked on a Bioanalyzer 2100, and measured again with the KAPA Library Quantification kit. Every immunoSEQ 96-well plate was sequenced on a separate single-read 150-cycle Illumina NextSeq 550 flow cell. The paper's data handling went like this. Because the immunoSEQ output included only junctional sequences and no quality scores, the filtering could not be the same as the filtering used for full-length reads. To assign V/J genes and CDR3, sequences were annotated using PyIR, a Python wrapper for IgBLAST v1.9, with IMGT germline references. Reads were filtered out if the reads had weak V/J assignments (E-value above 1e-6), no CDR3, stop codons, out-of-frame junctions, or ambiguous translated residues. V3J clonotypes were defined as sequences sharing the same inferred V gene, J gene, and CDR3 amino acid sequence. To compute the percentage overlap between repertoires, the number of shared unique clonotypes was divided by the size of the smaller repertoire. Three approaches were used to assess repertoire richness: RTK rarefaction, the Chao1 estimator, and Recon v2.1 estimates of unobserved clonotypes. Generation probabilities were computed with OLGA for all TCRbeta clonotypes obtained by the gDNA method from several donors. TCRdb provides this immuneACCESS table in a form limited to in-frame rearrangements. Some clones are lacking; in checked studies, under half of them reflect an unresolved V gene, and why the rest are absent is not known. V, J and clone size derive from that table, while D and trimming were established from the DNA sequence. Here the sample has about 2 million clones; about 95% occur a single time. The ten most abundant clones make up more than 0.9% of the sample.

What the research found in general, with its limitations: Sampling was restricted to blood, and TCR repertoires in tissue are likely to differ from TCR repertoires in blood. Clonotypes shared by all four sorted-subset donors showed higher generation probabilities than non-shared clonotypes. Pairwise subsampling indicated that sequencing depth was expected to affect the degree of clonotype sharing among donors. Because the study included only a small number of donors, the genetic and exposure-history diversity represented was limited. Even with the large sequencing depth, rarefaction of the sorted-subset datasets indicated that sequencing was incomplete. Naive subsets generally had larger estimated clonotype richness than memory subsets did. Sharing across several donors was observed for roughly 5.4% of naive CD4, 3.5% of naive CD8, 2% to 2.5% of memory CD4, and around 0.42% of memory CD8 clonotypes.

CD8 naive samples were CD45RO-negative cells positively selected for CCR7, giving a CD45RA+CCR7+ population that excluded TemRA cells. Healthy HIV-negative adults with no recently reported acute infections or vaccinations were included as donors. All donors were Caucasian adults living in Nashville, Tennessee, USA. After blood collection by leukapheresis, PBMCs were isolated using Ficoll-Histopaque density gradient centrifugation and then cryopreserved in the vapor phase of liquid nitrogen. Analytical flow cytometry was used to check the purity and quantity of each magnetically sorted T cell population. Genomic DNA was isolated from every sorted fraction and measured by UV absorbance on a Nanodrop 2000c. V trim: 3 bases; J trim: 2 bases; unmatched bases: 7. From the germline V gene, CDR1 is SGHDN and CDR2 is FVKESK. From the cysteine through the phenylalanine, the CDR3 covers 16 amino acids. CDR3 DNA only is kept here, 48 bases in frame from base 1.

For this clone: Its antigen target is currently unknown. No clone much larger than this one lies a single base away; base qualities are absent.

Sequencing input: naive CD8+ T cells sorted from blood. This specimen's cell subset or site label, interpreted: CD45RA+CCR7+. This clonotype was obtained from a man aged 18 to 30 in good health. The V and J genes are TRBV14 and TRBJ1-3; 7 central nucleotides agree with TRBD1. The CDR3 protein sequence reads: CASSQIRTGAGNTIYF. The nucleotide sequence reads as follows: TGTGCCAGCAGCCAGATCCGGACAGGTGCTGGAAACACCATATATTTT. Where the CDR3 stops, the reference TRBV14 and TRBJ1-3 genes take over; the full variable domain is EAGVTQFPSHSVIEKGQTVTLRCDPISGHDNLYWYRRVMGKEIKFLLHFVKESKQDESGMPNNRFLAERTGGTYSTLKVQPAELEDSGVYFCASSQIRTGAGNTIYFGEGSWLTVV.